The 5 T cell receptor beta chains presented below share a single source sample, sequenced in a study of T cell repertoires in ileal Crohn's disease. Described time point: neoterminal ileum biopsy at postoperative endoscopy, about 6 months after surgery. Libraries were prepared by immunoSEQ multiplex PCR; TCRdb keeps only in-frame clonotypes and omits some of them. The sample consists of some 4,000 clones, approximately 70% of them appearing once. The sequenced sample was ileal tissue. These receptors were taken from an adult with Crohn's disease.

CDR3: CASGLKAGELFF. The DNA of the CDR3 is TGTGCCAGCGGACTCAAAGCCGGGGAGCTGTTTTTT. The genes are TRBV27 and TRBJ2-2, with D perhaps matching TRBD2 (5 bases). Deletions cut 8 bases from V and 6 bases from J, with 10 bases between. The CDR3 covers 12 residues. Germline V gene lookup returns CDR1 MNHEY and CDR2 SMNVEV (reference sequence).

As for this clone: The sample holds other DNA sequences that translate to the same CDR3. The chain links TRBV7-8 to TRBJ2-7; 7 bases match TRBD1. With 1 base clipped from V and 2 bases from J, the junction kept 5 bases outside the gene matches. The germline V gene encodes CDR1 SGHVS and CDR2 FQNEAQ. The CDR3 is 15 amino acids. CDR3 amino acids: CASSLGGGPAYEQYF. CDR3 nucleotide sequence: TGTGCCAGCAGCTTAGGAGGGGGCCCAGCCTACGAGCAGTACTTC.

J is TRBJ2-7 and V is TRBV2; 9 bases are shared with TRBD1. The CDR3 loop spans 13 amino acids. V was clipped by 5 bases and J by 4 bases; unmatched bases: 3. Looked up from germline, CDR1 is SNHLY and CDR2 is FYNNEI. The CDR3, as DNA: TGTGCCAGCAGTAACAGGGGGCCATACGAGCAGTACTTC. Its protein is CASSNRGPYEQYF. The whole variable domain, filled in from reference TRBV2 and TRBJ2-7, reads EPEVTQTPSHQVTQMGQEVILRCVPISNHLYFYWYRQILGQKVEFLVSFYNNEISEKSEIFDDQFSVERPDGSNFTLKIRSTKLEDSAMYFCASSNRGPYEQYFGPGTRLTVT.

This clone has more than one count but fewer than ten. The chain employs TRBV7-8 and TRBJ2-7; possibly TRBD2 for D (5 bases). V was shortened by 3 bases and J by 2 bases, with 11 bases between the two germline ends. This CDR3 comprises 14 residues. Germline V gene data show CDR1 as SGHVS and CDR2 as FQNEAQ. The CDR3 coding sequence is TGTGCCAGCAGCTTCTGGACTGCGACCTACGAGCAGTACTTC. Translating it yields CASSFWTATYEQYF. Variable domain in full (rest from reference TRBV7-8 and TRBJ2-7): GAGVSQSPRYKVAKRGQDVALRCDPISGHVSLFWYQQALGQGPEFLTYFQNEAQLDKSGLPSDRFFAERPEGSVSTLKIQRTQQEDSAVYLCASSFWTATYEQYFGPGTRLTVT.

The chain recombines TRBV19 with TRBJ2-1; D remains ambiguous. The germline CDR1 and CDR2 sequences are LNHDA and SQIVND (reference sequence). The CDR3 length is 14 residues. V lost 6 bases and J lost 0, with 9 bases in between. The CDR3 nucleotides are TGTGCCAGTAGCGCATCTAGCTCCTACAATGAGCAGTTCTTC. Protein product: CASSASSSYNEQFF.